Shown below are 20 T cell receptor beta chains from a single sample sequenced in a study of blood T cell repertoires in COVID-19. Only in-frame clones appear in the TCRdb table, and some are missing; sequencing was by immunoSEQ multiplex PCR. The sample lists about 150,000 clones; approximately 83% were seen once. The material sequenced was peripheral blood. The receptors here all came from a woman aged 55-69 years with acute or convalescent COVID-19.

The V gene is TRBV11-2, the J gene TRBJ2-3; a weak D match, TRBD2 (6 bases). CDR1 is SGHAT and CDR2 is FQNNGV in the germline V gene. V was clipped by 3 bases and J by 6 bases, with 13 bases between them. This CDR3 spans 14 amino acids. CDR3: CASSFGGAADTQYF. DNA of the CDR3: TGTGCCAGCAGCTTCGGCGGGGCTGCGGATACGCAGTATTTT.

This chain links TRBV6-1 with TRBJ1-1; D remains ambiguous. The CDR3 totals 16 residues. Germline assignment: CDR1 MNHNS and CDR2 SASEGT. Trimming stripped 4 bases from V and 1 base from J, with 16 bases between. The CDR3 protein is CASSGSPLSGNTEAFF. The CDR3 DNA is TGTGCCAGCAGTGGATCCCCGTTATCCGGGAACACTGAAGCTTTCTTT.

J is TRBJ2-2 and V is TRBV4-2; 7 bases agree with TRBD1. The CDR3 runs to 15 residues. Trimming at V came to 2 bases and at J to 5 bases, leaving 5 bases not matched to a gene. CDR1 is LGHNA and CDR2 is YNFKEQ in the germline V gene. In DNA, the CDR3 is TGTGCCAGCAGCCAAACAGGGGAGAGGACCGGGGAGCTGTTTTTT. It specifies CASSQTGERTGELFF.

V is TRBV9 and J is TRBJ2-5; 7 bases are shared with TRBD2. The CDR3 has 15 residues. The germline V gene encodes CDR1 SGDLS and CDR2 YYNGEE. V trimming: 4 bases; J trimming: 1 base; junction bases outside the gene matches: 7. CDR3 amino acids: CASSSSGTLQETQYF. The CDR3 region has the DNA TGTGCCAGCAGCTCGAGCGGGACTCTCCAAGAGACCCAGTACTTC.

This rearrangement joins TRBV7-2 to TRBJ2-7; 7 bases map to TRBD2. The CDR3 has 16 amino acids. J was trimmed by 2 bases and V by 1 base; bases with no gene match: 8. The V gene's germline CDR1 is SGHTA and CDR2 FQGNSA. This CDR3 reads CASSLVSGGPTYEQYF. The CDR3 DNA reads TGTGCCAGCAGCTTAGTGTCGGGGGGACCAACCTACGAGCAGTACTTC. The whole variable domain, remainder taken from reference TRBV7-2 and TRBJ2-7, is GAGVSQSPSNKVTEKGKDVELRCDPISGHTALYWYRQSLGQGLEFLIYFQGNSAPDKSGLPSDRFSAERTGGSVSTLTIQRTQQEDSAVYLCASSLVSGGPTYEQYFGPGTRLTVT.

The V call is TRBV2, the J call TRBJ2-7, with unresolved D. Germline V lookup: CDR1 SNHLY, CDR2 FYNNEI. V was pared by 4 bases and J by 6 bases, with 7 bases between. This CDR3 is built from 11 residues. The CDR3 coding sequence is TGTGCCAGCAGTGTTCAGCGCGAGCAGTACTTC. Its translation: CASSVQREQYF.

The chain couples TRBV7-2 to TRBJ2-5; 7 bases fit TRBD1. CDR3 length equals 15 residues. Germline assignment: CDR1 SGHTA and CDR2 FQGNSA. The trim removed 5 bases at V and 2 bases at J, leaving 8 bases unmatched. The CDR3 spells CASSTQRTGQETQYF. The CDR3 DNA follows: TGTGCCAGCAGCACCCAAAGGACAGGACAAGAGACCCAGTACTTC. The variable domain in full, completed from reference TRBV7-2 and TRBJ2-5, reads GAGVSQSPSNKVTEKGKDVELRCDPISGHTALYWYRQSLGQGLEFLIYFQGNSAPDKSGLPSDRFSAERTGGSVSTLTIQRTQQEDSAVYLCASSTQRTGQETQYFGPGTRLLVL.

This chain connects TRBV12-3 or TRBV12-4 to TRBJ2-7; 8 nucleotides match TRBD2. CDR3 length equals 12 residues. V was clipped by 11 bases and J by 5 bases; unmatched bases: 8. The CDR3 sequence is CASRGRGDEQYF. The CDR3, as DNA: TGTGCCTCCCGAGGGCGGGGGGACGAGCAGTACTTC.

This chain uses TRBV2 with TRBJ1-2; D is uncertain. This CDR3 is 15 amino acids long. Between the trimmed V and J ends, which lost 6 bases and 3 bases, there was a span of 17 bases. Looked up from germline, CDR1 is SNHLY and CDR2 is FYNNEI. In nucleotides, the CDR3 is TGTGCCAGCAGCCCGGACGGGATGATCGACTATGGCTACACCTTC. Amino acid sequence: CASSPDGMIDYGYTF.

The CDR3 loop is CASSEGGDYGYTF. The CDR3 coding sequence is TGTGCCAGCAGTGAGGGTGGGGACTATGGCTACACCTTC. This chain joins TRBV5-4 and TRBJ1-2; D ambiguous. This CDR3 has 13 amino acids. Per germline, CDR1 SGHNT and CDR2 YYREEE (reference sequence). V shed 5 bases and J shed 3 bases, with 11 bases lying between them.

The chain couples TRBV25-1 to TRBJ1-1; no firm D call. Trimming took 6 bases from V and 7 from J, leaving 9 bases between them. Germline assignment: CDR1 MGHDK and CDR2 SYGVNS. This CDR3 spans 11 amino acids. As DNA, the CDR3 is TGTGCCAGCAGGAAGGCGGGTGAAGCTTTCTTT. It is translated as CASRKAGEAFF.

The chain uses TRBV4-1 and TRBJ1-6; TRBD1 agrees at 9 bases. J was trimmed by 7 bases and V by 1 base; bases with no gene match: 5. The CDR3 has 16 residues. Germline CDR1 MGHRA, CDR2 YSYEKL. The CDR3 region is CASSQGGQGKNSPLHF. The CDR3 nucleotides read TGCGCCAGCAGCCAAGGTGGACAGGGGAAAAATTCACCCCTCCACTTT.

The rearrangement uses TRBV5-1 and TRBJ1-5, with 8 positions matching TRBD1. The CDR3 loop spans 15 amino acids. V lost 2 bases to trimming and J lost 5 bases; unmatched junction nucleotides: 6. The germline gives CDR1 SGHRS, CDR2 YFSETQ. The CDR3 is CASSLGSGQDQPQHF. Written as DNA, the CDR3 is TGCGCCAGCAGCTTAGGATCGGGACAGGATCAGCCCCAGCATTTT.

The rearrangement uses TRBV29-1 and TRBJ1-1; tentative D call: TRBD1 (5 bases). Germline CDR1 and CDR2: SQVTM and ANQGSEA. The CDR3 extends over 11 amino acids. Between the trimmed V and J ends, which lost 6 bases and 3 bases, there was a span of 8 bases. The CDR3 DNA reads as TGCAGCGTGGGAGGGGACACTGAAGCTTTCTTT. Translation gives CSVGGDTEAFF.

The V gene is TRBV9, the J gene TRBJ2-5; D is perhaps TRBD1 (6 bases). The CDR3 is made up of 16 amino acids. The V gene lost 4 bases and the J gene lost 4 bases, with 20 bases spanning the gap. CDR1 and CDR2 (germline): SGDLS, YYNGEE. CDR3: CASSPRQAGAGETQYF. CDR3 nucleotides: TGTGCCAGCAGCCCGAGGCAGGCAGGGGCAGGAGAGACCCAGTACTTC.

This chain's CDR3 is CAWRGQASGNTIYF. Written as DNA, the CDR3 is TGTGCCTGGAGGGGACAGGCCTCTGGAAACACCATATATTTT. The V gene is TRBV30, the J gene TRBJ1-3; 8 bases fit TRBD1. The CDR3 loop spans 14 amino acids. The V segment lost 3 bases and the J segment 0 bases; nucleotides outside the gene matches: 1. From germline, CDR1 is GTSNPN and CDR2 SVGIG (reference sequence).

A few counts support this clone. The chain combines TRBV3-1 (or the pseudogene TRBV3-2) with TRBJ2-1; 7 bases agree with TRBD2. CDR1 is LGHDT and CDR2 is YNNKEL in the germline V gene (reference sequence). With V trimmed by 4 bases and J by 4 bases, 10 bases remained unmatched. This CDR3 comprises 16 residues. CDR3 sequence reads: CASSRSGVPSYNEQFF. CDR3 bases: TGTGCCAGCAGCCGAAGCGGGGTGCCTTCATACAATGAGCAGTTCTTC.

A remark on this clone: At one of its ends the junction is not consistent with the germline gene, which may arise from a read error. The V gene is TRBV7-7, the J gene TRBJ2-5; 10 positions agree with TRBD1. This CDR3 is 14 amino acids long. The V gene's germline CDR1 is SSHAT and CDR2 FNYEAQ (reference sequence). CDR3 loop: CASSSGQGGETQYF. CDR3 in DNA: TGTGCTAGCAGCTCAGGACAGGGGGGAGAGACCCAGTACTTC.

The chain recombines TRBV5-8 with TRBJ2-4; TRBD2 matches at 7 bases. The germline V gene encodes CDR1 SGHTS and CDR2 YDEGEE. Trimming at V came to 5 bases and at J to 4 bases, leaving 15 bases not matched to a gene. CDR3 length: 17 residues. The CDR3 DNA is TGTGCCAGCAGTCTGTATCGCGGGGGAGGACGTAAAAACATTCAGTACTTC. Translated, it gives CASSLYRGGGRKNIQYF. Filled out from reference TRBV5-8 and TRBJ2-4, the complete variable domain reads EAGVTQSPTHLIKTRGQQATLRCSPISGHTSVYWYQQALGLGLQFLLWYDEGEERNRGNFPPRFSGRQFPNYSSELNVNALELEDSALYLCASSLYRGGGRKNIQYFGAGTRLSVL.

This clone has only one observation. CDR3 in DNA: TGTGCCAGTAGTGACAGGGTACCCACTGAAGCTTTCTTT. Its translation is CASSDRVPTEAFF. The chain recombines TRBV19 with TRBJ1-1, with TRBD1 matching 7 bases. This CDR3 is built from 13 residues. Germline-derived CDR1 and CDR2 are LNHDA and SQIVND (reference sequence). V lost 5 bases, J lost 4 bases, and 4 bases stayed unmatched.